Given below is one T cell receptor (beta chain) in context. Its antigen is unknown. The CDR3 consists of 17 residues. Trimming cost V 4 bases and J 2 bases; bases outside gene matches: 11. CDR1 is MNHEY and CDR2 is SVGAGI in the germline V gene. The sample belongs to a study of vaccination and CD4 T cells after COVID-19. Across the study: Sampling after COVID took place at a median of around 110 days (range 35 to 161) following diagnosis. Cultures that served as controls received a CEFX pool, an HIV-1 Nef pool, or no peptide.

Specified treatment: approximately 10-day PBMC culture with coronavirus spike peptide pools or control peptides (ViraFEST assay). Replacement of half the medium with fresh IL-2 medium took place on days 3 and 7. Cultured CD4+ T cell DNA underwent sequencing with the Oncomine TCR Beta short-read assay. Once CD4+ T cells had been cultured, genomic DNA was extracted from them. TCRdb processed the PCR reads anew with MiXCR; each CDR3 protein has one entry. The sample shows fewer than 12,000 distinct CDR3 sequences, roughly two fifths of them seen only once. The clonotype was recovered from a human donor who had recovered from COVID-19. The J gene is TRBJ2-7, the V gene TRBV6-5; 10 bases agree with TRBD1. Input material: CD4+ T cells from blood, cultured in vitro. The CDR3 DNA reads TGTGCCAGCAGTTTCTGGGCCGGGACAGGGGCGACCTACGAGCAGTACTTC. Translation: CASSFWAGTGATYEQYF.